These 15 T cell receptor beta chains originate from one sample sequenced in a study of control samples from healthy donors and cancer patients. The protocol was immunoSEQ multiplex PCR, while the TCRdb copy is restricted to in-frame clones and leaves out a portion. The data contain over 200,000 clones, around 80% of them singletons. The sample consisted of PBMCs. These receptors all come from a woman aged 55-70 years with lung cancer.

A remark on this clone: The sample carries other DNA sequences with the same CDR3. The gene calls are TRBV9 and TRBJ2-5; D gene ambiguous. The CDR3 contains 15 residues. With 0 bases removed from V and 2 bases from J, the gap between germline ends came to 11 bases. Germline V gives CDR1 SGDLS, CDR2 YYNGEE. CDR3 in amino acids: CASSVGTLPQETQYF. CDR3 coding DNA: TGTGCCAGCAGCGTAGGTACCCTCCCACAAGAGACCCAGTACTTC. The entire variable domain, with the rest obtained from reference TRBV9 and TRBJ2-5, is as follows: DSGVTQTPKHLITATGQRVTLRCSPRSGDLSVYWYQQSLDQGLQFLIQYYNGEERAKGNILERFSAQQFPDLHSELNLSSLELGDSALYFCASSVGTLPQETQYFGPGTRLLVL.

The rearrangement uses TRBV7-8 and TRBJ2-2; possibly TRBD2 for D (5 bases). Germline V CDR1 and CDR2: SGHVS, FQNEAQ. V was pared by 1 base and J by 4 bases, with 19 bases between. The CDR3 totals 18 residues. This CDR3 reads CASSLERQLSRGTGELFF. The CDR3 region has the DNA TGTGCCAGCAGCTTAGAAAGGCAGCTCTCCCGGGGCACCGGGGAGCTGTTTTTT.

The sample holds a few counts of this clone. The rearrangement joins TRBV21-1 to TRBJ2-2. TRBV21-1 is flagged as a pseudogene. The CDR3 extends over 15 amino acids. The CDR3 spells CASSISGGDTGELFF. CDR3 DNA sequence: TGTGCCAGCAGCATCTCAGGGGGGGACACCGGGGAGCTGTTTTTT.

The CDR3 DNA sequence: TGCAGCGTTGTCGGGACAGGGACCACTGAAGCTTTCTTT. It codes for CSVVGTGTTEAFF. This chain connects TRBV29-1 to TRBJ1-1; TRBD1 agrees at 9 bases. The CDR3 totals 13 residues. V lost 4 bases to trimming and J lost 4 bases; unmatched junction nucleotides: 4. Per the germline V gene, CDR1 is SQVTM and CDR2 is ANQGSEA.

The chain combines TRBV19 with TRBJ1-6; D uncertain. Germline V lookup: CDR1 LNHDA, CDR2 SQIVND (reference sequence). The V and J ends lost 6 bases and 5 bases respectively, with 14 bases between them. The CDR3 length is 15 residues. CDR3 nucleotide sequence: TGTGCCAGTAGCTCCTCGGGCGCAAATAATTCACCCCTCCACTTT. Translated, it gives CASSSSGANNSPLHF.

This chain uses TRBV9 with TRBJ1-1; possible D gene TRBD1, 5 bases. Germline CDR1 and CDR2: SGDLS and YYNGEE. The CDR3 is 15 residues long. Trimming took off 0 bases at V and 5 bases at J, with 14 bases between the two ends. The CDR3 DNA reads TGTGCCAGCAGCGTAGATCGGATCGGGGGGACTGAAGCTTTCTTT. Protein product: CASSVDRIGGTEAFF.

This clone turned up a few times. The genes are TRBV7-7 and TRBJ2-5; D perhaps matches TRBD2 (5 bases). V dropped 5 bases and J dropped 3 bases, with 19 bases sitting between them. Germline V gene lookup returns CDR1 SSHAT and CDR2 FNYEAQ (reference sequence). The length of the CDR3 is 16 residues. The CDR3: CASSLNNEGREETQYF. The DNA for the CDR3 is TGTGCCAGCAGCCTCAATAACGAGGGCAGAGAAGAGACCCAGTACTTC.

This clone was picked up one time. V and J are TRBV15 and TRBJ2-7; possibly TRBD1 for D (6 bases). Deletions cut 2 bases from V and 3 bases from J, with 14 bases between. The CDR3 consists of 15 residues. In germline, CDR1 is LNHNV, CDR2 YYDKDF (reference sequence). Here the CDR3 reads CATSRQTGSNYEQYF. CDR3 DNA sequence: TGTGCCACCAGCAGACAGACAGGTTCTAACTACGAGCAGTACTTC.

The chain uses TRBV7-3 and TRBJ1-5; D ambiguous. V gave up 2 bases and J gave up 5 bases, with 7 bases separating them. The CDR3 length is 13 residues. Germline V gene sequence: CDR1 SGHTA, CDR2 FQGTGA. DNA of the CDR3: TGTGCCAGCAGCTTATCTCCTGATCAGCCCCAGCATTTT. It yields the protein CASSLSPDQPQHF.

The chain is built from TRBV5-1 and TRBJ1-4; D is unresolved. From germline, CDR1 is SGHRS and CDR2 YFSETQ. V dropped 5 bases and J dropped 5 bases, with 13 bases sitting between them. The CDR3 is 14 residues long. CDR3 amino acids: CASSREGLNEKLFF. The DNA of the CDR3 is TGCGCCAGCAGTCGGGAAGGGTTGAATGAAAAACTGTTTTTT.

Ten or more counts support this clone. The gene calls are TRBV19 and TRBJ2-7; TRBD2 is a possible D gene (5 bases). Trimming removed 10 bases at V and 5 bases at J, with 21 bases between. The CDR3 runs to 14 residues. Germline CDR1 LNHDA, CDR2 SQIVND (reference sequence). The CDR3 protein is CATHQAGERNEQYF. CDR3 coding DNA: TGTGCCACCCACCAAGCCGGGGAGAGGAACGAGCAGTACTTC. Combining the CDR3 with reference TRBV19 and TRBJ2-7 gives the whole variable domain DGGITQSPKYLFRKEGQNVTLSCEQNLNHDAMYWYRQDPGQGLRLIYYSQIVNDFQKGDIAEGYSVSREKKESFPLTVTSAQKNPTAFYLCATHQAGERNEQYFGPGTRLTVT.

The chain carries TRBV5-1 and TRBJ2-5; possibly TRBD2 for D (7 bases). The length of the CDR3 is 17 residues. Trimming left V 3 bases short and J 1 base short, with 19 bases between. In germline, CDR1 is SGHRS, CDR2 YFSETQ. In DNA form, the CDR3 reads TGCGCCAGCAGCTGGGGTCGGGGCGGGGGCATCCAAGAGACCCAGTACTTC. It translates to CASSWGRGGGIQETQYF.

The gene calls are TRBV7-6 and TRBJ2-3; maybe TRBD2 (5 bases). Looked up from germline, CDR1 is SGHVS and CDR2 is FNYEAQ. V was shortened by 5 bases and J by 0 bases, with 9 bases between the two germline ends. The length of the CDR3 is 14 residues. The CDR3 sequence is CASSPGISTDTQYF. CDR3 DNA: TGTGCCAGCAGCCCCGGGATCAGCACAGATACGCAGTATTTT.

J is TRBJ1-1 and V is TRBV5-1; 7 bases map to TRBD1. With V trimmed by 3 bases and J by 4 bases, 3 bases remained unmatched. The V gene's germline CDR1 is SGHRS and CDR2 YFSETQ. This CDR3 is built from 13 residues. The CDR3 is CASSSRGTTEAFF. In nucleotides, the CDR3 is TGCGCCAGCAGCTCCAGGGGGACCACTGAAGCTTTCTTT.

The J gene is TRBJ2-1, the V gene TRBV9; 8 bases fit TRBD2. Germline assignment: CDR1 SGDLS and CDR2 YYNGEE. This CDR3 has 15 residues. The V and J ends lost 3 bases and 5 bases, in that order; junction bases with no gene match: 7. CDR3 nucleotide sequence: TGTGCCAGCAGCGGGATCGGGGGGGCGAACAATGAGCAGTTCTTC. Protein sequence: CASSGIGGANNEQFF.